What follows are 21 T cell receptor beta chains derived from one specimen sequenced in a study of Ad26.COV2.S vaccination and SARS-CoV-2 variants. Treatment given: 15 to 20 received Ad26.COV2.S at low or high dose, single or two shots; 5 received placebo; per-sample allocation not given. Specimen acquisition occurred on day 63 following the initial vaccine or placebo injection. Clones were read by immunoSEQ multiplex PCR, and TCRdb kept only the in-frame ones, dropping some. The table shows over 450,000 clones, with 80% to 90% occurring only once. The sample here was peripheral blood, taken in a trial of Ad26.COV2.S vaccine versus placebo. The origin of the receptors is a person aged 18-65 years who received the Ad26.COV2.S COVID-19 vaccine or a placebo.

J is TRBJ2-7 and V is TRBV29-1, with 8 bases lining up with TRBD1. The CDR3 is 15 amino acids. The V gene end was trimmed by 4 bases and the J gene end by 4 bases; junction bases not matched to a gene: 12. Germline V gives CDR1 SQVTM, CDR2 ANQGSEA. In DNA, the CDR3 is TGCAGCGTTGGCAGGGGCAGGGGGCCTTTATACGAGCAGTACTTC. Translation: CSVGRGRGPLYEQYF.

The CDR3 region has the DNA TGTGCCAGCAGCTCCTACAGGAATTCTGGGGGCTACACCTTC. Translating it yields CASSSYRNSGGYTF. The chain is built from TRBV7-2 and TRBJ1-2, with D tentatively TRBD1 (5 bases). Germline CDR1 and CDR2: SGHTA and FQGNSA. Trimming stripped 4 bases from V and 8 bases from J, with 17 bases between. This CDR3 spans 14 amino acids.

This clone was detected only once. The rearrangement uses TRBV15 and TRBJ2-7; no reliable D call. CDR1 and CDR2 (germline): LNHNV, YYDKDF (reference sequence). The CDR3 sequence is 13 residues long. With 4 bases removed from V and 1 base from J, the gap between germline ends came to 8 bases. CDR3 in amino acids: CATSIGQSYEQYF. CDR3 nucleotide sequence: TGTGCCACCAGCATAGGGCAGTCCTACGAGCAGTACTTC.

The CDR3 reads CASSRLATYNEQFF. The CDR3 DNA follows: TGTGCCAGCAGCCGACTAGCGACCTACAATGAGCAGTTCTTC. V gene TRBV5-5 combines with J gene TRBJ2-1; 8 bases map to TRBD2. This CDR3 is built from 14 residues. CDR1 SGHKS and CDR2 YYEKEE come from the germline V gene (reference sequence). V shed 4 bases, J shed 2 bases, and the junction held 2 bases outside the gene matches.

This chain uses TRBV4-3 with TRBJ1-2, with D unclear. The CDR3 totals 16 residues. V gave up 1 base and J gave up 5 bases, with 17 bases separating them. The germline gives CDR1 LGHNA, CDR2 YSLEER. The DNA of the CDR3 is TGCGCCAGCAGCCAAGCCTCCCAGACCGGGCGGTATGGCTACACCTTC. This sequence encodes CASSQASQTGRYGYTF.

The chain couples TRBV20-1 to TRBJ2-7; D is unclear. The CDR3 spans 13 residues. Germline V gene lookup returns CDR1 DFQATT and CDR2 SNEGSKA (reference sequence). V was clipped by 3 bases and J by 0 bases, with 9 bases between them. CDR3 residues: CSASGPNSYEQYF. Here the CDR3 DNA reads TGCAGTGCTAGTGGGCCGAACTCCTACGAGCAGTACTTC.

The chain couples TRBV2 to TRBJ2-7, with D tentatively TRBD1 (6 bases). Per germline, CDR1 SNHLY and CDR2 FYNNEI. Trimming shortened V by 8 bases and J by 4 bases, and 21 bases separated the two germline ends. The CDR3 covers 15 residues. CDR3 residues: CASQTLVGTLYEQYF. CDR3 DNA sequence: TGTGCCAGCCAGACCTTGGTAGGGACACTATACGAGCAGTACTTC.

This rearrangement joins TRBV4-1 to TRBJ1-1, with 7 bases aligning to TRBD1. The trim removed 3 bases at V and 5 bases at J, leaving 6 bases unmatched. The V gene's germline CDR1 is MGHRA and CDR2 YSYEKL. The CDR3 is made up of 14 amino acids. The CDR3 is CASSHPGTATEAFF. CDR3 coding DNA: TGCGCCAGCAGCCATCCCGGGACAGCTACTGAAGCTTTCTTT.

This chain joins TRBV11-2 and TRBJ2-3; D is unresolved. The CDR3 extends over 14 amino acids. V lost 2 bases and J 2 bases, leaving 8 bases between the germline ends. Germline V CDR1 and CDR2: SGHAT, FQNNGV. The CDR3 is CASSLSDTTDTQYF. The CDR3 DNA follows: TGTGCCAGCAGCTTAAGTGATACCACAGATACGCAGTATTTT.

The chain is built from TRBV11-2 and TRBJ2-7; perhaps TRBD1 as D (6 bases). Germline lookup yields CDR1 SGHAT and CDR2 FQNNGV. The CDR3 runs 13 residues. V dropped 5 bases and J dropped 1 base, with 9 bases sitting between them. CDR3 sequence (DNA): TGTGCCAGCAGCCCACAGGGTTCCTACGAGCAGTACTTC. As protein: CASSPQGSYEQYF.

This clone has just one count. The V call is TRBV2, the J call TRBJ1-3; TRBD1 matches at 9 bases. The V gene's germline CDR1 is SNHLY and CDR2 FYNNEI. The CDR3 is made up of 16 amino acids. V dropped 6 bases and J dropped 4; count of bases not matched to a gene: 10. Written as DNA, the CDR3 is TGTGCCAGCAGAGGGAGGTTGACAGGGGGGGGAAACACCATATATTTT. Translated, it gives CASRGRLTGGGNTIYF.

This sequence joins TRBV3-1 (or the pseudogene TRBV3-2) and TRBJ2-7, with 14 bases lining up with TRBD2. CDR3 size: 14 residues. In germline, CDR1 is LGHDT, CDR2 YNNKEL (reference sequence). Trimming removed 5 bases from V and 12 bases from J; junction bases left unmatched: 9. The CDR3 sequence is CASSAGLAGGGGYF. DNA of the CDR3: TGTGCCAGCAGCGCAGGACTAGCGGGGGGCGGCGGGTACTTC.

This clone was observed once. The rearrangement joins TRBV7-2 to TRBJ2-5, with D perhaps TRBD1 (6 bases). This CDR3 is built from 15 residues. The V end lost 1 base, the J end lost 2 bases, and 11 bases lay between the germline ends. Germline V gene sequence: CDR1 SGHTA, CDR2 FQGNSA. CDR3 protein: CASSLVAGAQETQYF. DNA of the CDR3: TGTGCCAGCAGCTTAGTGGCAGGGGCGCAAGAGACCCAGTACTTC.

The chain carries TRBV7-2 and TRBJ1-2, with D possibly being TRBD1 (5 bases). Germline lookup yields CDR1 SGHTA and CDR2 FQGNSA. V dropped 5 bases and J dropped 1 base, with 14 bases sitting between them. CDR3 size: 15 residues. This chain's CDR3 is CASSPEWGFNYGYTF. CDR3 in DNA: TGTGCCAGCAGCCCCGAGTGGGGCTTTAACTATGGCTACACCTTC. Variable domain in full (rest from reference TRBV7-2 and TRBJ1-2): GAGVSQSPSNKVTEKGKDVELRCDPISGHTALYWYRQSLGQGLEFLIYFQGNSAPDKSGLPSDRFSAERTGGSVSTLTIQRTQQEDSAVYLCASSPEWGFNYGYTFGSGTRLTVV.

The chain carries TRBV9 and TRBJ2-1; D unclear. This CDR3 region has 14 residues. V was pared by 2 bases and J by 4 bases, with 10 bases between. Germline V gene lookup returns CDR1 SGDLS and CDR2 YYNGEE. The CDR3 DNA sequence: TGTGCCAGCAGCGTTCAAGGAGTATACAATGAGCAGTTCTTC. Translation: CASSVQGVYNEQFF.

V and J are TRBV4-1 and TRBJ2-5, with D maybe TRBD1 (7 bases). V lost 3 bases, J lost 4 bases, and 18 bases lay in between. The CDR3 totals 16 residues. CDR1 and CDR2 from the germline V gene are MGHRA and YSYEKL. The CDR3 sequence is CASSQAQGGSAETQYF. As DNA, the CDR3 is TGCGCCAGCAGCCAGGCCCAGGGGGGATCCGCAGAGACCCAGTACTTC.

This chain joins TRBV12-3 or TRBV12-4 and TRBJ2-5; D might be TRBD2 (5 bases). This CDR3 spans 12 amino acids. Trimming removed 6 bases from V and 7 bases from J, with 12 bases in between. This chain's CDR3 is CASSYHGGTQYF. The DNA of the CDR3 is TGTGCCAGCAGCTACCATGGAGGGACCCAGTACTTC.

The V call is TRBV18, the J call TRBJ2-5, with TRBD1 matching over 10 bases. The V gene's germline CDR1 is KGHSH and CDR2 LQKENI. V shed 1 base, J shed 3 bases, and the junction held 5 bases outside the gene matches. CDR3 length: 16 residues. As DNA, the CDR3 is TGTGCCAGCTCACCACAGGGGACAGGGGTAAAAGAGACCCAGTACTTC. Its protein is CASSPQGTGVKETQYF.

The chain is built from TRBV29-1 and TRBJ1-3; D gene unclear. Between the trimmed V and J ends, which lost 6 bases and 1 base, there was a span of 7 bases. This CDR3 contains 12 residues. From germline, CDR1 is SQVTM and CDR2 ANQGSEA. CDR3 sequence reads: CSVLLSGNTIYF. CDR3 coding DNA: TGCAGCGTGCTCCTTTCTGGAAACACCATATATTTT.

J is TRBJ2-2 and V is TRBV27, with D possibly being TRBD2 (6 bases). Trimming left V 5 bases short and J 1 base short, with 17 bases between. The CDR3 covers 17 residues. The germline gives CDR1 MNHEY, CDR2 SMNVEV (reference sequence). The CDR3 region has the DNA TGTGCCAGCAGTCCCCAACGAGACGGGGGGAACACCGGGGAGCTGTTTTTT. Translated, it gives CASSPQRDGGNTGELFF.

This rearrangement joins TRBV10-2 to TRBJ1-2; TRBD1 aligns across 7 bases. V was pared by 4 bases and J by 5 bases, with 1 base of the junction left unmatched. The CDR3 has 12 residues. Germline values: CDR1 WSHSY, CDR2 SAAADI. CDR3 DNA sequence: TGCGCCAGCAGTGTGACAGGGTATGGCTACACCTTC. Protein product: CASSVTGYGYTF.